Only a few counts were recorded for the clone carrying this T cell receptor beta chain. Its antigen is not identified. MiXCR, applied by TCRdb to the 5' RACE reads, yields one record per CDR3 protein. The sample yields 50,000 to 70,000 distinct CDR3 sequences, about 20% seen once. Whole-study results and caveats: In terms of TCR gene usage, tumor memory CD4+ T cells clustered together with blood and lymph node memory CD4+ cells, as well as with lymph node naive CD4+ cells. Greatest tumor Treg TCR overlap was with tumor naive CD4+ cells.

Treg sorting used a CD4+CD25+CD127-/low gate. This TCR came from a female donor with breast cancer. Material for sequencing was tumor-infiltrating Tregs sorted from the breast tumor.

CDR3 sequence: CASSPPGVNSGANVLTF. The CDR3 bases are TGTGCCAGCTCACCACCTGGGGTAAACTCTGGGGCCAACGTCCTGACTTTC. V and J are TRBV18 and TRBJ2-6; no clear D gene. The CDR3 has 17 residues. Per the germline V gene, CDR1 is KGHSH and CDR2 is LQKENI. V was trimmed by 0 bases and J by 0 bases, leaving 9 bases between them.